This entry features one T cell receptor beta chain sequence. What it binds is unknown. The data stem from a study of OX40 agonist ivuxolimab in advanced cancers. Overall study context: Treatment of patients was with ivuxolimab, an agonistic anti-OX40 (CD134) antibody. Study findings and constraints: Partial responders at 0.1-3.0 mg/kg showed near-lowest clonal expansion. CD4+ and CD8+ blood T cells expanded clonally by week 6 at 0.1 to 3.0 mg/kg.

Trimming cost V 5 bases and J 4 bases; bases outside gene matches: 19. Looked up from germline, CDR1 is MGHRA and CDR2 is YSYEKL. CDR3 size: 18 residues. Produced via immunoSEQ multiplex PCR; TCRdb's table is partial and in-frame only. The sample has approximately 90,000 clones, around 90% seen once. This sample comprised CD4+ or CD8+ T cells sorted from blood, obtained in a trial of the OX40 agonist ivuxolimab. This chain joins TRBV4-1 and TRBJ1-2; 7 bases match TRBD1. The source is an adult with an advanced solid tumor such as melanoma, head and neck, liver or kidney cancer. As DNA, the CDR3 is TGCGCCAGCAGCAAGGAGGGGGAGGGGGCCGTCTTAGGCTATGGCTACACCTTC. Amino acid sequence: CASSKEGEGAVLGYGYTF.